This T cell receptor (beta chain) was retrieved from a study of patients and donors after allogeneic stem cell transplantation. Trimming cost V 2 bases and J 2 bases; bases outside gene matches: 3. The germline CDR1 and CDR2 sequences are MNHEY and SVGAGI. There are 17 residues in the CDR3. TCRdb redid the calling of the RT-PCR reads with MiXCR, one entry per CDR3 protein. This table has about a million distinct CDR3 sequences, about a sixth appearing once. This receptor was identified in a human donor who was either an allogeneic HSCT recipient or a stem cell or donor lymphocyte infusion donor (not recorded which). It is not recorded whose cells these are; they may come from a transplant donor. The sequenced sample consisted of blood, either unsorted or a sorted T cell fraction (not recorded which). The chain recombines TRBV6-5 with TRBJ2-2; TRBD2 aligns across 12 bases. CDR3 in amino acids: CASSYASGGANTGELFF. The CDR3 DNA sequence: TGTGCCAGCAGTTACGCTAGCGGGGGGGCTAACACCGGGGAGCTGTTTTTT.